The 4 T cell receptor beta chains presented below share a single source sample, sequenced in a study of T cell repertoires in cytomegalovirus infection (dated by TCRdb to between 2018 and 2020). Sample treatment or condition, as interpreted from the label and publication: in vitro stimulation with specific CMV peptide epitopes to enrich CMV-specific T cells. The listed sequencing device is Illumina HiSeq 1500. Using fastp trimming at Q25 and MiXCR clonotype assembly, TCRdb reanalyzed the public sequencing data and kept in-frame beta chains. Entries are consolidated by CDR3 protein sequence, retaining the most common genes and DNA. This sample lists about 63,000 distinct CDR3 sequences; roughly 21% were detected once. The top ten hold around 70% of the sample. These receptors' antigens are unknown. Here the sequenced sample was CD8+ T cells from cultured PBMCs, taken from culture after CMV antigen stimulation. Receptors originate from a human donor in good health (CMV status not recorded). Some clones in this sample may be carry-over from other donors' samples.

This clonotype has just a few counts. The chain uses TRBV7-3 and TRBJ2-1; D unresolved. The V end was cut by 2 bases, the J end by 3 bases, with 2 bases between. The CDR3 covers 12 residues. Germline-derived CDR1 and CDR2 are SGHTA and FQGTGA. CDR3 sequence reads: CASSLDYNEQFF. In DNA form, the CDR3 reads TGTGCCAGCAGCTTAGACTACAATGAGCAGTTCTTC.

The chain carries TRBV7-2 and TRBJ1-6, with 7 bases matching TRBD1. This CDR3 spans 17 amino acids. With 5 bases clipped from V and 0 bases from J, the junction kept 7 bases outside the gene matches. Per germline, CDR1 SGHTA and CDR2 FQGNSA. CDR3 sequence: CASSMGQTSSYNSPLHF. CDR3 DNA sequence: TGTGCCAGCAGCATGGGACAGACGAGCTCCTATAATTCACCCCTCCACTTT. Using reference TRBV7-2 and TRBJ1-6 for the parts outside the CDR3, the full variable domain is GAGVSQSPSNKVTEKGKDVELRCDPISGHTALYWYRQSLGQGLEFLIYFQGNSAPDKSGLPSDRFSAERTGGSVSTLTIQRTQQEDSAVYLCASSMGQTSSYNSPLHFGNGTRLTVT.

The table lists this clonotype with a few counts. The J gene is TRBJ2-5, the V gene TRBV28, with 7 bases lining up with TRBD1. Losses at the gene ends were 3 bases for V and 5 bases for J; bases not matched to a gene: 6. The CDR3 has 14 residues. Per the germline V gene, CDR1 is MDHEN and CDR2 is SYDVKM. The CDR3 reads CASSFLPQGETQYF. The CDR3 nucleotides are TGTGCCAGCAGTTTTCTTCCACAGGGGGAGACCCAGTACTTC.

In its sample, this clonotype was seen a few times. This sequence joins TRBV7-2 and TRBJ1-1, with a tentative D call TRBD1 (5 bases). The CDR3 spans 15 residues. The germline V gene encodes CDR1 SGHTA and CDR2 FQGNSA. Trimming took off 1 base at V and 0 bases at J, with 9 bases between the two ends. The DNA of the CDR3 is TGTGCCAGCAGCTTAGGGCCGGGGCTGAACACTGAAGCTTTCTTT. Its protein product is CASSLGPGLNTEAFF.